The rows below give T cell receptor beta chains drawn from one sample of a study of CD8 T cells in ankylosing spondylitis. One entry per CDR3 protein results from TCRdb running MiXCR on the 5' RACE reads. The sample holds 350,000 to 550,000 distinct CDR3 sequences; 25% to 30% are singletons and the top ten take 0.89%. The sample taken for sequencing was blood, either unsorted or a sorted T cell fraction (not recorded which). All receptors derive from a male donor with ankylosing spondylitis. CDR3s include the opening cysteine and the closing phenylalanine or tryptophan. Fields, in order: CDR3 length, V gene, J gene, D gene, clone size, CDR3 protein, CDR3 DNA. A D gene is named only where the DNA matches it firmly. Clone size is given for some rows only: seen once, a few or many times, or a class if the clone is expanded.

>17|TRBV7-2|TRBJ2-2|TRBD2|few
CASRQTSGSDVFRELFF
TGTGCCAGCAGACAAACTAGCGGGAGTGATGTTTTCAGGGAGCTGTTTTTT
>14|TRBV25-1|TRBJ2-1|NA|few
CASTGTSSYNEQFF
TGTGCCAGCACAGGGACCTCCTCCTACAATGAGCAGTTCTTC
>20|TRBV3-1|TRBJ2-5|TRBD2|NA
CASFQGGTSGRRGLQETQYF
TGTGCCAGTTTTCAGGGGGGAACTAGCGGGAGACGAGGGCTACAAGAGACCCAGTACTTC
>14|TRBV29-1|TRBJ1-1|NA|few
CSVERGLFNTEAFF
TGCAGCGTTGAGAGAGGTTTATTCAACACTGAAGCTTTCTTT
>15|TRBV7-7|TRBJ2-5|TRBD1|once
CASSNRGIVGETQYF
TGTGCCAGTAGCAACAGGGGGATAGTGGGAGAGACCCAGTACTTC
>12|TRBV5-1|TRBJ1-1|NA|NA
CASSVWGTEAFF
TGCGCCAGCAGCGTCTGGGGCACTGAAGCTTTCTTT
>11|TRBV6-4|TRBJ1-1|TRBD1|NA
CARTGGTEAFF
TGTGCCAGGACAGGGGGAACTGAAGCTTTCTTT
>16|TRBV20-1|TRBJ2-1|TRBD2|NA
CSAPRGSGSSFTEQFF
TGCAGTGCTCCCCGGGGTAGCGGGAGCAGTTTTACAGAGCAGTTCTTC
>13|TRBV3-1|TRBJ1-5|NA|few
CASSQVGGSPQHF
TGTGCCAGCAGCCAAGTGGGGGGATCGCCCCAGCATTTT
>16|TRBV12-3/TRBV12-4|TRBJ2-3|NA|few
CASSRRGSGLVNTQYF
TGTGCCAGCAGCCGCCGGGGAAGCGGACTTGTAAATACGCAGTATTTT
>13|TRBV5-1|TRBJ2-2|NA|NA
CASSFTYTGELFF
TGCGCCAGCAGCTTTACCTACACCGGGGAGCTGTTTTTT
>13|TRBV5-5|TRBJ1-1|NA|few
CASSLAATTEAFF
TGTGCCAGCAGCTTGGCGGCGACCACTGAAGCTTTCTTT
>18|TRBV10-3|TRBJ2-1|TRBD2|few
CAISESPVVAGALNEQFF
TGTGCCATCAGTGAGTCTCCTGTGGTAGCGGGAGCCCTCAATGAGCAGTTCTTC
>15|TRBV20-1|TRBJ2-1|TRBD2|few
CSARGSGSTYNEQFF
TGCAGTGCTAGAGGGAGCGGGAGTACCTACAATGAGCAGTTCTTC
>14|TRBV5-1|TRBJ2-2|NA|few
CASSLGQATGELFF
TGCGCCAGCAGCTTAGGGCAAGCTACCGGGGAGCTGTTTTTT
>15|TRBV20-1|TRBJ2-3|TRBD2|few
CSASIVGRGTDTQYF
TGCAGTGCTAGCATTGTCGGGAGGGGCACAGATACGCAGTATTTT
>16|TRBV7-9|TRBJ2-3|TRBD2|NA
CASSLGLAVFTDTQYF
TGTGCCAGCAGCTTAGGGCTAGCGGTGTTTACAGATACGCAGTATTTT
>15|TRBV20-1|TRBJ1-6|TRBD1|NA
CSATSGQGSDSPLHF
TGCAGTGCCACGTCGGGACAGGGATCTGATTCACCCCTCCACTTT
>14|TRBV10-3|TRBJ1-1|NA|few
CAISGERGNTEAFF
TGTGCCATCAGTGGAGAACGGGGCAACACTGAAGCTTTCTTT
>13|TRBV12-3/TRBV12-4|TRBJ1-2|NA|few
CANRQVPGGGYTF
TGTGCCAACAGACAGGTTCCTGGGGGTGGCTACACCTTC
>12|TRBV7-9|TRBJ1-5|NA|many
CASSLLGQPQHF
TGTGCCAGCAGCCTCCTGGGTCAGCCCCAGCATTTT
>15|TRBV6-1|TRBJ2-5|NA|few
CASSKGRGTEETQYF
TGTGCCAGCAGTAAGGGGCGGGGAACTGAGGAGACCCAGTACTTC
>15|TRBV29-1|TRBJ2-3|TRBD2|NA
CSVEGGLAGTDTQYF
TGCAGCGTTGAAGGCGGACTAGCGGGTACGGATACGCAGTATTTT
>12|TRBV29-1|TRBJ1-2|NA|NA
CSTIAQGFGYTF
TGCAGCACGATCGCACAGGGTTTTGGCTACACCTTC
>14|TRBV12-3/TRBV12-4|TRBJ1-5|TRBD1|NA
CASRSQGGDQPQHF
TGTGCCAGCAGGTCCCAGGGGGGGGATCAGCCCCAGCATTTT
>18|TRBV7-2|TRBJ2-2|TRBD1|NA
CASSLVLGTVPNTGELFF
TGTGCCAGCAGCTTAGTGCTAGGGACAGTACCGAACACCGGGGAGCTGTTTTTT
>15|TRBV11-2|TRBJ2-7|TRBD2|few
CASSLARAGGYEQYF
TGTGCCAGCAGCCTCGCGCGAGCGGGAGGGTACGAGCAGTACTTC
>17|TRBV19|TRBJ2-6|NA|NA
CASSRTVGPSGANVLTF
TGTGCCAGTAGCCGGACCGTGGGCCCCTCTGGGGCCAACGTCCTGACTTTC
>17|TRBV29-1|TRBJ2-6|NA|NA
CSVEGRYGGTGANVLTF
TGCAGCGTTGAAGGGAGATATGGGGGTACCGGGGCCAACGTCCTGACTTTC
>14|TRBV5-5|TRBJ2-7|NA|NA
CASSLGVVPYEQYF
TGTGCCAGCAGCTTGGGCGTTGTACCCTACGAGCAGTACTTC
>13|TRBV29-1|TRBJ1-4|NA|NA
CSVGFATNEKLFF
TGCAGCGTGGGTTTTGCAACTAATGAAAAACTGTTTTTT
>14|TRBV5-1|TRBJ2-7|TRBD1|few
CASSLGQATYEQYF
TGCGCCAGCAGCCTGGGACAGGCAACCTACGAGCAGTACTTC
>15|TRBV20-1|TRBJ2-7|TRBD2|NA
CSARDGVAGAYEQYF
TGCAGTGCTAGAGATGGAGTAGCGGGAGCTTACGAGCAGTACTTC
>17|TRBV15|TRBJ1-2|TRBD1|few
CATSRDGTAPPGGGYTF
TGTGCCACCAGCAGAGATGGGACAGCTCCCCCCGGTGGAGGCTACACCTTC
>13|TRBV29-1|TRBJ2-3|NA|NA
CSVQGFGTDTQYF
TGCAGCGTCCAGGGGTTCGGCACAGATACGCAGTATTTT